The present TCR beta chain was sequenced within a study of vaccination and CD4 T cells after COVID-19. About this clonotype itself: Its antigen remains unknown.

Treatment noted: roughly 10-day PBMC culture with coronavirus spike peptide pools or control peptides (ViraFEST assay). Under the ViraFEST approach, antigen-specific T cells were expanded with peptide pools and TCRs subsequently sequenced. Half of the medium was exchanged for fresh IL-2 medium, first on day 3 and then on day 7. CDR3 length equals 15 residues. Per germline, CDR1 SGHRS and CDR2 YFSETQ. With 0 bases clipped from V and 4 bases from J, the junction kept 5 bases outside the gene matches. The Oncomine TCR Beta short-read assay was applied to DNA of cultured CD4+ T cells. TCRdb analysed the PCR reads with MiXCR anew, one entry per CDR3 protein. The table records fewer than 20,000 distinct CDR3 sequences, roughly four fifths of them present only once.

The receptor's source is a human donor who received a COVID-19 vaccine. This specimen consisted of CD4+ T cells from blood, cultured in vitro, obtained after SARS-CoV-2 vaccination. The chain links TRBV5-1 to TRBJ1-2, with TRBD1 matching 8 bases. The CDR3 is CASSLEGTGGYGYTF. The CDR3 DNA reads as TGCGCCAGCAGCTTGGAGGGGACAGGAGGCTATGGCTACACCTTC.